This TCR beta chain was identified during a study of blood T cell repertoires in COVID-19. Across the study: The study drew acute and convalescent COVID-19 samples from the United States, Italy and Spain. In each case, the material was cDNA or gDNA derived from T cells, B-cell-depleted T cells, or PBMCs.

In the source study's methods: Scientists estimated how many nucleated cells there were by amplifying reference gene primers. Profiled with immunoSEQ multiplex PCR; TCRdb holds only in-frame clones, not every one. The V and J calls and clone size are taken from that table; D and trimming were inferred from the DNA. The sample includes tens of thousands of clones, 70% to 85% of them seen just once. This clone was seen only once. Germline CDR1 and CDR2: KGHDR and SFDVKD. This CDR3 is 12 amino acids long. V lost 1 base to trimming and J lost 4 bases, with 2 bases between them. The material sequenced was peripheral blood. V is TRBV24-1 and J is TRBJ2-3; the D is unclear. The TCR originated in a woman older than 75 with COVID-19, enrolled during active disease. CDR3 sequence: CATSDFSDTQYF. CDR3 coding DNA: TGTGCCACCAGTGATTTCTCAGATACGCAGTATTTT.